Here is one TCR beta chain with its context. The protocol was immunoSEQ multiplex PCR, while the TCRdb copy is restricted to in-frame clones and leaves out a portion. The sample yields about 76,000 clones, roughly 93% seen once. These data are taken from a study of T cell changes during pregnancy in multiple sclerosis. The CDR3 runs to 11 residues. Trimming pared 5 bases from V and 8 bases from J, leaving 11 bases between. CDR1 DFQATT and CDR2 SNEGSKA come from the germline V gene (reference sequence). This clonotype originated in a female donor with multiple sclerosis, enrolled in a pregnancy study. Sequences were derived from peripheral blood, sampled in the second trimester of pregnancy. The chain joins TRBV20-1 to TRBJ2-3; D not certain. CDR3 in amino acids: CSALSRSTQYF. CDR3 nucleotide sequence: TGCAGTGCTCTATCGCGGAGTACGCAGTATTTT.